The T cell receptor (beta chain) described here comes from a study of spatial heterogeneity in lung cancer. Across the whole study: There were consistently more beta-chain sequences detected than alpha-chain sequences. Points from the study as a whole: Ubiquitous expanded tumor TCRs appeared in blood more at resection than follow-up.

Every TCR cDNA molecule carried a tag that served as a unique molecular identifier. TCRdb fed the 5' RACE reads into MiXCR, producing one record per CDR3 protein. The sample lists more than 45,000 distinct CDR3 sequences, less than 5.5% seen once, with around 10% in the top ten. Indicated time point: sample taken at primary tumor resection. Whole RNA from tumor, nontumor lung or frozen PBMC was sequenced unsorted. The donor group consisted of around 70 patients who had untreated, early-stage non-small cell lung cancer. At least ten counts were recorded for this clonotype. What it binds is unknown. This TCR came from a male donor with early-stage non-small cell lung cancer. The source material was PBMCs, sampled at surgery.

CDR3 nucleotide sequence: TGTGCCAGCAGCTTAGCGGGAGGGGGCCACAATGAGCAGTTCTTC. This encodes CASSLAGGGHNEQFF. This chain joins TRBV7-2 and TRBJ2-1; D is perhaps TRBD1 or TRBD2 (7 bases each). Per the germline V gene, CDR1 is SGHTA and CDR2 is FQGNSA. This CDR3 has 15 residues. Trimming removed 0 bases at V and 5 bases at J, with 11 bases between.